This T cell receptor beta chain was found in a study of CXCR3-negative and CXCR3-positive naive CD8 T cells. On the study more broadly: Sequencing gave 110 million to 150 million TRB reads overall, about 1.5 +/- 0.3 million per library. Study results and limitations: CXCR3-positive naive cells had more hydrophobic TRB CDR3s than CXCR3-negative naive cells. Memory cells diverged, while naive CXCR3-positive and CXCR3-negative cells had similar TRBV-TRBJ usage.

In preparing the TRB cDNA libraries, 5' RACE with UMI labels was used. Following a re-call of the 5' RACE reads, TCRdb has one entry per CDR3 protein and lacks DNA. The table lists about 120,000 distinct CDR3 sequences. Every CD8+ subset sample held a few hundred thousand flow-sorted cells, done in triplicate. Identification of naive CD8+ T cells rested on CD45RO-CCR7+CD27+CD95- status. In the case of this clonotype: What it binds is not known.

Material: naive CXCR3+ CD8+ T cells from blood. The subset here: CD45RO-CCR7+CD27+CD95- naive CD8+ T cells expressing CXCR3 (TNR3+). The clonotype comes from a human donor in good health. Some clones in this sample may be carry-over from other donors' samples.

The CDR3 loop reads CASHIAERYNEQFF. This chain uses TRBV19 with TRBJ2-1; the TCRdb call, TRBD2, lacks DNA for checking. This CDR3 comprises 14 residues. Germline CDR1 LNHDA, CDR2 SQIVND (reference sequence).